These 2 T cell receptor beta chains were all obtained from the same sample, sequenced in a study of cytomegalovirus exposure and HLA in healthy donors. With 60 Vbeta and 13 Jbeta primers, the PCR was carried out. The repertoire was sequenced with immunoSEQ multiplex PCR; TCRdb's copy has only in-frame clones and lacks some. The sample holds 150,000 to 200,000 clones, 80% to 90% seen once. Sequencing was done on a sample of PBMCs. These receptor sequences come from a man between 18 and 29 years old in good health and CMV-seropositive.

The genes are TRBV5-1 and TRBJ2-1; 12 positions agree with TRBD2. Germline loops: CDR1 SGHRS, CDR2 YFSETQ. The CDR3 runs 19 residues. V was clipped by 1 base and J by 5 bases; unmatched bases: 13. CDR3 amino acids: CASSLRSPSGGAQNNEQFF. The CDR3 bases are TGCGCCAGCAGCTTGAGGAGTCCTAGCGGGGGGGCTCAGAACAATGAGCAGTTCTTC.

This rearrangement joins TRBV7-9 to TRBJ2-7, with no clear D. This CDR3 spans 13 amino acids. CDR1 is SEHNR, CDR2 FQNEAQ, per germline (reference sequence). V was pared by 2 bases and J by 3 bases, with 8 bases between. CDR3 bases: TGTGCCAGCAGCTTACCCACAAGCTACGAGCAGTACTTC. Encoded protein: CASSLPTSYEQYF.